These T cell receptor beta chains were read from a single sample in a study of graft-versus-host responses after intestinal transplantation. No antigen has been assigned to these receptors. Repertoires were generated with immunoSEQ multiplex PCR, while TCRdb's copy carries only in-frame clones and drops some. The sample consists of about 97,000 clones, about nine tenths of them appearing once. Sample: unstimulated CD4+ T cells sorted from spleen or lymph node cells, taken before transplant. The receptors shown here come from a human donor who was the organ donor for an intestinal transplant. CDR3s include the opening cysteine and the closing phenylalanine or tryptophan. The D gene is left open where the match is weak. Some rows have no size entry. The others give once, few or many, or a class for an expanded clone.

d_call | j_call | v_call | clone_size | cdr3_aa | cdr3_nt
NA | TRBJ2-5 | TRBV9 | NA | CASSPDMGTETQYF | TGTGCCAGCAGCCCAGACATGGGGACTGAGACCCAGTACTTC
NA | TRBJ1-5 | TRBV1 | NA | CTSSQEERNYSNQPQHF | TGCACCAGCAGCCAAGAGGAAAGAAACTATAGCAATCAGCCCCAGCATTTT
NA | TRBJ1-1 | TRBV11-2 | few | CASSFPLNTEAFF | TGTGCCAGCAGCTTCCCATTGAACACTGAAGCTTTCTTT
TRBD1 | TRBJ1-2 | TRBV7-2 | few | CASREGGENYGYTF | TGTGCCAGCCGGGAAGGGGGCGAGAACTATGGCTACACCTTC
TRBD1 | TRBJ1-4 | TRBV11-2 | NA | CASSLAPGQGDEKLFF | TGTGCCAGCAGCTTAGCCCCGGGACAGGGGGACGAAAAACTGTTTTTT
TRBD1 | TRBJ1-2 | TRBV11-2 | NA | CASSTGDYGYTF | TGTGCCAGCAGTACAGGGGACTATGGCTACACCTTC
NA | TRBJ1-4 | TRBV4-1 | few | CASSQDAGSNEKLFF | TGCGCCAGCAGCCAAGATGCGGGTTCCAATGAAAAACTGTTTTTT
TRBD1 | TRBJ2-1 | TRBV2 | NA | CASKQGSSYNEQFF | TGTGCCAGTAAACAGGGGAGCTCCTACAATGAGCAGTTCTTC
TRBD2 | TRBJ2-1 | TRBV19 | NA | CASSLLAGGYNEQFF | TGTGCCAGTAGTTTACTAGCGGGGGGATACAATGAGCAGTTCTTC
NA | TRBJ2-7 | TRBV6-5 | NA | CASSYGHLSVYEQYF | TGTGCCAGCAGTTACGGGCACCTGTCCGTCTACGAGCAGTACTTC